A selection of T cell receptor beta chains follows, all from one sample in a study of OX40 agonist ivuxolimab in advanced cancers. Data came from immunoSEQ multiplex PCR; TCRdb stores just in-frame clones and leaves some out. The sample has tens of thousands of clones, over 70% seen once. Sequencing was performed on CD4+ or CD8+ T cells sorted from blood, taken in a trial of the OX40 agonist ivuxolimab. Source of these receptors: an adult with an advanced solid tumor such as melanoma, head and neck, liver or kidney cancer. Both conserved end residues are part of each CDR3. D genes are given only for firm matches. Clone size is stated in some rows and not others, as once, few, many or a class when expanded.

abundance,v_gene,d_gene,j_gene,CDR3aa,CDR3nt
.,TRBV9,.,TRBJ1-1,CASSVGARGFEAFF,TGTGCCAGCAGCGTAGGGGCGCGCGGGTTTGAAGCTTTCTTT
.,TRBV28,.,TRBJ2-5,CASSYDLRHRAQETQYF,TGTGCCAGCAGTTATGATTTGAGGCACAGGGCCCAAGAGACCCAGTACTTC
.,TRBV5-1,.,TRBJ2-7,CASSLAPIYEQYF,TGCGCCAGCAGCTTGGCCCCAATTTACGAGCAGTACTTC
.,TRBV7-6,.,TRBJ2-7,CASSPSLTSRYEQYF,TGTGCCAGCAGCCCCTCCCTGACAAGTCGCTACGAGCAGTACTTC
.,TRBV7-3,.,TRBJ2-1,CASSPQAAGNGEGQFF,TGTGCCAGCAGCCCCCAAGCCGCAGGTAACGGGGAAGGGCAGTTCTTC
.,TRBV7-8,.,TRBJ2-1,CASSLYGEQFF,TGTGCCAGCAGCTTATATGGTGAGCAGTTCTTC
.,TRBV30,.,TRBJ2-1,CAWSVGEEQFF,TGTGCCTGGAGTGTAGGGGAAGAGCAGTTCTTC
.,TRBV5-4,TRBD1,TRBJ2-5,CASSKGAAETQYF,TGTGCCAGCAGCAAGGGGGCGGCGGAGACCCAGTACTTC
.,TRBV7-9,TRBD2,TRBJ2-7,CASSSLAESSYEQYF,TGTGCCAGCAGCTCGCTAGCGGAAAGCTCCTACGAGCAGTACTTC
.,TRBV9,TRBD1,TRBJ2-7,CASSPWTGPHEQYF,TGTGCCAGCAGCCCCTGGACAGGGCCGCACGAGCAGTACTTC
.,TRBV2,TRBD2,TRBJ2-1,CASGGLDEQFF,TGTGCCAGCGGGGGACTAGATGAGCAGTTCTTC
.,TRBV27,TRBD2,TRBJ2-7,CASSLGLPYEQYF,TGTGCCAGCAGTTTGGGACTACCCTACGAGCAGTACTTC
once,TRBV20-1,.,TRBJ1-1,CSAPLNTEAFF,TGCAGTGCCCCCCTGAACACTGAAGCTTTCTTT
few,TRBV25-1,.,TRBJ2-1,CASSGVQGKHEQFF,TGTGCCAGCAGTGGGGTTCAGGGTAAGCATGAGCAGTTCTTC
.,TRBV9,.,TRBJ2-5,CASSVDQETQYF,TGTGCCAGCAGCGTAGACCAGGAGACCCAGTACTTC
.,TRBV4-3,.,TRBJ2-1,CASSQDKFEQFF,TGCGCCAGCAGCCAAGATAAGTTTGAGCAGTTCTTC
.,TRBV30,.,TRBJ2-1,CAWSDGVRREQFF,TGTGCCTGGAGCGACGGGGTGCGGAGAGAGCAGTTCTTC
.,TRBV2,.,TRBJ2-7,CASSEGSEQYF,TGTGCCAGCAGTGAAGGGAGCGAGCAGTACTTC
.,TRBV4-1,TRBD2,TRBJ2-3,CASSPGLAATDTQYF,TGCGCCAGCAGCCCCGGACTAGCGGCCACAGATACGCAGTATTTT
.,TRBV9,.,TRBJ1-4,CASSVSQGTNEKLFF,TGTGCCAGCAGCGTAAGCCAGGGCACTAATGAAAAACTGTTTTTT
few,TRBV28,.,TRBJ2-3,CASSLIDTQYF,TGTGCCAGCAGTTTAATAGATACGCAGTATTTT
.,TRBV30,.,TRBJ2-7,CAWGDAGSIYEQYF,TGTGCCTGGGGGGACGCAGGGAGTATCTACGAGCAGTACTTC
.,TRBV7-9,.,TRBJ2-7,CASSPQGAGYEQYF,TGTGCCAGCAGCCCCCAAGGGGCAGGGTACGAGCAGTACTTC
.,TRBV28,.,TRBJ2-1,CASSSADKYNEQFF,TGTGCCAGCAGTTCAGCGGATAAATACAATGAGCAGTTCTTC
medium-sized,TRBV27,TRBD2,TRBJ2-1,CASDRLAEYNEQFF,TGTGCCAGCGACAGACTAGCGGAGTACAATGAGCAGTTCTTC
.,TRBV15,.,TRBJ1-4,CATSRDRQGREKLFF,TGTGCCACCAGCAGAGATCGGCAGGGCCGTGAAAAACTGTTTTTT